This passage covers 8 T cell receptor beta chains from one sample sequenced in a study of OX40 agonist ivuxolimab in advanced cancers. Clones were sequenced by immunoSEQ multiplex PCR, and TCRdb holds only the in-frame ones, with some missing. The repertoire holds about 58,000 clones, with 70% to 80% as singletons. The specimen was CD4+ or CD8+ T cells sorted from blood, collected in a trial of the OX40 agonist ivuxolimab. The origin of the receptors is an adult with an advanced solid tumor such as melanoma, head and neck, liver or kidney cancer.

The gene calls are TRBV9 and TRBJ2-7; 10 nucleotides agree with TRBD1. V shed 4 bases, J shed 6 bases, and the junction held 7 bases outside the gene matches. The CDR3 is 14 residues long. Germline CDR1 SGDLS, CDR2 YYNGEE. CDR3 nucleotides: TGTGCCAGCAGCCCGGGACAGGGGTGGGGCGAGCAGTACTTC. The encoded protein is CASSPGQGWGEQYF.

This clone has only a few counts. This chain links TRBV7-9 with TRBJ1-3; 8 bases are shared with TRBD1. Germline V gene sequence: CDR1 SEHNR, CDR2 FQNEAQ (reference sequence). This CDR3 spans 15 amino acids. The V segment lost 4 bases and the J segment 0 bases; nucleotides outside the gene matches: 2. The CDR3 DNA sequence: TGTGCCAGCAGCTCCGACAGGGGCTCTGGAAACACCATATATTTT. Protein: CASSSDRGSGNTIYF. Filled out from reference TRBV7-9 and TRBJ1-3, the complete variable domain reads DTGVSQNPRHKITKRGQNVTFRCDPISEHNRLYWYRQTLGQGPEFLTYFQNEAQLEKSRLLSDRFSAERPKGSFSTLEIQRTEQGDSAMYLCASSSDRGSGNTIYFGEGSWLTVV.

CDR3 sequence: CAWNELTAGANVLTF. The CDR3 DNA reads as TGTGCCTGGAACGAGCTGACCGCTGGGGCCAACGTCCTGACTTTC. The chain employs TRBV30 and TRBJ2-6; D uncertain. The CDR3 is made up of 15 amino acids. Looked up from germline, CDR1 is GTSNPN and CDR2 is SVGIG (reference sequence). The V and J ends lost 4 bases and 2 bases respectively, with 12 bases between them. Based on the CDR3 plus reference TRBV30 and TRBJ2-6, the full variable domain is SQTIHQWPATLVQPVGSPLSLECTVEGTSNPNLYWYRQAAGRGLQLLFYSVGIGQISSEVPQNLSASRPQDRQFILSSKKLLLSDSGFYLCAWNELTAGANVLTFGAGSRLTVL.

V is TRBV30 and J is TRBJ1-6, with D tentatively TRBD1 (5 bases). Per the germline V gene, CDR1 is GTSNPN and CDR2 is SVGIG (reference sequence). Trimming took off 1 base at V and 10 bases at J, with 14 bases between the two ends. The CDR3 has 14 amino acids. The DNA for the CDR3 is TGTGCCTGGAGTGGGGGGAAGGCCGAGTCACCCCTCCACTTT. It is translated as CAWSGGKAESPLHF.

The chain employs TRBV7-6 and TRBJ2-5; D call uncertain. Germline V gene data show CDR1 as SGHVS and CDR2 as FNYEAQ. The CDR3 is 14 residues long. Trimming stripped 5 bases from V and 1 base from J, with 11 bases between. The CDR3 DNA follows: TGTGCCAGCAGCCCAAGATATGGCCAAGAGACCCAGTACTTC. Protein product: CASSPRYGQETQYF.

This clone appeared a few times. This chain links TRBV4-1 with TRBJ2-2; D may be TRBD2 (6 bases). In germline, CDR1 is MGHRA, CDR2 YSYEKL. Trimming removed 1 base at V and 2 bases at J, with 8 bases between. CDR3 length: 15 amino acids. The CDR3 sequence: CASSQAGTNTGELFF. The DNA for the CDR3 is TGCGCCAGCAGCCAAGCAGGGACTAACACCGGGGAGCTGTTTTTT.

The genes are TRBV5-4 and TRBJ2-7; D ambiguous. Germline CDR1 is SGHNT and CDR2 is YYREEE (reference sequence). CDR3 size: 11 residues. Trimming stripped 5 bases from V and 1 base from J, with 4 bases between. The CDR3, as DNA: TGTGCCAGCAGTTCTTCCTACGAGCAGTACTTC. Translated: CASSSSYEQYF.

This clone was seen only once. The rearrangement uses TRBV19 and TRBJ1-5, with D possibly being TRBD1 (5 bases). Trimming removed 3 bases at V and 5 bases at J, with 11 bases between. Germline V gene sequence: CDR1 LNHDA, CDR2 SQIVND (reference sequence). The CDR3 extends over 14 amino acids. CDR3 coding DNA: TGTGCCAGTAGTATTCACAGGCCTCATCAGCCCCAGCATTTT. Translating it yields CASSIHRPHQPQHF.